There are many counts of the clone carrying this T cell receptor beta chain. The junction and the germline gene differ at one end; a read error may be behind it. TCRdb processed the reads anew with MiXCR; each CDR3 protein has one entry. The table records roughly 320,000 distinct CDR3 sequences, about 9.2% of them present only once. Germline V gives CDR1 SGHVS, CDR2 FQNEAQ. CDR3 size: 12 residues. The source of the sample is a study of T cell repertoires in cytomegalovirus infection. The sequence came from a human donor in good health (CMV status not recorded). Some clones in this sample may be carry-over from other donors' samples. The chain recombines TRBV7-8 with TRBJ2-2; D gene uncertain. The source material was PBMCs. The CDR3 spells CASTLHTGELFF. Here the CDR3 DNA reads TGTGCCAGCACCTTACACACCGGGGAGCTGTTTTTT.